Listed below are T cell receptor beta chains from one sample, sequenced in a study of blood T cell repertoires in COVID-19. This table comes from immunoSEQ multiplex PCR, and its TCRdb copy is limited to in-frame clones, with some not included. The sample carries about 190,000 clones, approximately 80% recorded once. The sample was peripheral blood. Receptors originate from a man between 60 and 75 years old with acute or convalescent COVID-19. CDR3s include the opening cysteine and the closing phenylalanine or tryptophan. The order of the fields is clone size, J gene, D gene, V gene, CDR3 DNA, CDR3 protein. A D gene is named only where the DNA matches it firmly. Rows may omit the clone size; those that give it use once, few, many or a size class.

.,TRBJ2-2,TRBD1,TRBV4-2,TGTGCCAGCAGCCATGCGGGACCGGGACAGGGAAACGGTAAGCTGTTTTTT,CASSHAGPGQGNGKLFF
.,TRBJ1-4,.,TRBV24-1,TGTGCCACCAGTGACCCTGGGGCGGGACCGCTTAATGAAAAACTGTTTTTT,CATSDPGAGPLNEKLFF
.,TRBJ1-4,TRBD1,TRBV4-1,TGCGCCAGCAGCCAAGGGACAGGGCGATATGAAAAACTGTTTTTT,CASSQGTGRYEKLFF
.,TRBJ1-1,.,TRBV7-2,TGTGCCAGCAGCTCCCCGGGACAATCGAACACTGAAGCTTTCTTT,CASSSPGQSNTEAFF
.,TRBJ1-5,TRBD1,TRBV6-5,TGTGCCAGCAGTTATCTCCAGGGGGATCAGCCCCAGCATTTT,CASSYLQGDQPQHF
.,TRBJ1-2,TRBD1,TRBV11-2,TGTGCCAGCAGTCCGACAGGGGGTTATGGCTACACCTTC,CASSPTGGYGYTF
once,TRBJ2-2,TRBD1,TRBV7-2,TGTGCCAGCAGCTCCAAACCGACAGGGACAGCGAACACCGGGGAGCTGTTTTTT,CASSSKPTGTANTGELFF
.,TRBJ1-5,TRBD1,TRBV18,TGTGCCAGCTCAGCGACAGGGCTCAATCAGCCCCAGCATTTT,CASSATGLNQPQHF
once,TRBJ2-5,.,TRBV24-1,TGTGCCACCAGTGAGTCGGGGTCCGGACAAGAGACCCAGTACTTC,CATSESGSGQETQYF
.,TRBJ2-1,.,TRBV15,TGTGCCACCGCCGGACTTAAATCCTACAATGAGCAGTTCTTC,CATAGLKSYNEQFF
.,TRBJ1-5,TRBD1,TRBV19,TGTGCCAGTAGTAGAGCTCGACAGGGTGGTCAGCCCCAGCATTTT,CASSRARQGGQPQHF
.,TRBJ1-1,.,TRBV7-3,TGTGCCAGCAGCTTTCAAGTCGGGACTGAAGCTTTCTTT,CASSFQVGTEAFF
.,TRBJ1-5,.,TRBV6-6,TGTGCCAGCAGTTACCGGGCCGGGAGAGTCAATCAGCCCCAGCATTTT,CASSYRAGRVNQPQHF
.,TRBJ2-3,TRBD2,TRBV15,TGTGCCACCAGCAGAGACAGCGGGGGGGTCACAGATACGCAGTATTTT,CATSRDSGGVTDTQYF
few,TRBJ1-6,TRBD1,TRBV30,TGTGCCGGCTCGACAGGGGATAATTCACCCCTCCACTTT,CAGSTGDNSPLHF
.,TRBJ2-1,.,TRBV11-2,TGTGCCAGCAGCTTGGAGGGGTCCTACAATGAGCAGTTCTTC,CASSLEGSYNEQFF
.,TRBJ2-3,TRBD1,TRBV19,TGTGCCAGTAGTATATTGGACAGGGGAGGAGGGAGCACAGATACGCAGTATTTT,CASSILDRGGGSTDTQYF
.,TRBJ1-1,TRBD1,TRBV29-1,TGCAGCGTCGGGGACAGGGGGGACACTGAAGCTTTCTTT,CSVGDRGDTEAFF
.,TRBJ2-7,.,TRBV19,TGTGCCAGTAGTAGAACAGGGTCCTACGAGCAGTACTTC,CASSRTGSYEQYF
.,TRBJ1-3,TRBD1,TRBV6-6,TGTGCCAGCAGTGTACAGGGGTCTGGAAACACCATATATTTT,CASSVQGSGNTIYF
.,TRBJ2-1,TRBD2,TRBV6-6,TGTGCCAGCAGGGAAAGCGGGAGGGGGAATGAGCAGTTCTTC,CASRESGRGNEQFF
few,TRBJ1-1,.,TRBV19,TGTGCCAGTACCGGGACTCCGGTGGGCACTGAAGCTTTCTTT,CASTGTPVGTEAFF
.,TRBJ2-5,.,TRBV11-1,TGTGCCAGCAGCTTAGCTGGGCAGGGTGGGCAAGAGACCCAGTACTTC,CASSLAGQGGQETQYF
.,TRBJ1-2,TRBD1,TRBV18,TGTGCCAGCTCACCAGATCTCGGAACAGGGGGCTTGGGCTACACCTTC,CASSPDLGTGGLGYTF
.,TRBJ2-7,TRBD1,TRBV19,TGTGCCAGTAGTCTACGGACAGGACATTCCTACGAGCAGTACTTC,CASSLRTGHSYEQYF
few,TRBJ2-6,.,TRBV28,TGTGCCAGCAGTTTAGCGGGTCCCTCTGGGGCCAACGTCCTGACTTTC,CASSLAGPSGANVLTF
.,TRBJ2-1,TRBD2,TRBV6-5,TGTGCCAGCAGTTACTCGAGCCCCGGGACTAGCAAGTTCTTC,CASSYSSPGTSKFF
.,TRBJ2-1,TRBD2,TRBV9,TGTGCCAGCAGCGGGACTAGCGGGGGCTCCTACAATGAGCAGTTCTTC,CASSGTSGGSYNEQFF
.,TRBJ2-1,TRBD2,TRBV29-1,TGCAGCGCCGCCGGGCTAGCGGGATACAATGAGCAGTTCTTC,CSAAGLAGYNEQFF
.,TRBJ2-3,.,TRBV12-3/TRBV12-4,TGTGCCAGCAGTTTTCGGGATACGCAGTATTTT,CASSFRDTQYF
once,TRBJ1-1,TRBD1,TRBV7-9,TGTGCCAGCAGTCCGGACAGGGTGGTAGTGAACACTGAAGCTTTCTTT,CASSPDRVVVNTEAFF
.,TRBJ2-1,TRBD2,TRBV5-1,TGCGCCAGCAGCTTGGGAGCGGGAGGGACGGGGGAGCAGTTCTTC,CASSLGAGGTGEQFF
once,TRBJ1-3,TRBD1,TRBV27,TGTGCCAGCAGTTGGTCGGGCAGGGGGTCTCCTGGAAACACCATATATTTT,CASSWSGRGSPGNTIYF
once,TRBJ2-3,.,TRBV6-5,TGTGCCAGCAGTTCCCGTGGGGACATAGTCACAGATACGCAGTATTTT,CASSSRGDIVTDTQYF
.,TRBJ2-1,.,TRBV4-2,TGTGCCAGCAGCCAAGACGGCAAGGGGAATGAGCAGTTCTTC,CASSQDGKGNEQFF
.,TRBJ2-5,.,TRBV5-1,TGCGCCAGCGGGGACTTAGAGACCCAGTACTTC,CASGDLETQYF
.,TRBJ2-7,TRBD2,TRBV10-3,TGTGCCATCAAGACTAGCGGGAGTGGCTCCTACGAGCAGTACTTC,CAIKTSGSGSYEQYF
.,TRBJ2-7,.,TRBV4-1,TGCGCCAGCAGCCAAGATTTCGCGGGCTTTAGCTCCTACGAGCAGTACTTC,CASSQDFAGFSSYEQYF
.,TRBJ2-1,TRBD2,TRBV25-1,TGTGCCAGCAGTGCTCGACTAGCGGGAGGTGGAGAGCAGTTCTTC,CASSARLAGGGEQFF
few,TRBJ2-5,TRBD2,TRBV25-1,TGTGCCAGCAGTCCCCCGACTAGCGGGAGGGCCCCAGAGACCCAGTACTTC,CASSPPTSGRAPETQYF
.,TRBJ1-1,TRBD1,TRBV4-1,TGCGCCAGCAGCCGTACCGGGACAGGGGGCCTGAACACTGAAGCTTTCTTT,CASSRTGTGGLNTEAFF
.,TRBJ2-7,TRBD1,TRBV6-2/TRBV6-3,TGTGCCAGCAGTTCCGGACAGGGTGTGGAGCAGTACTTC,CASSSGQGVEQYF
.,TRBJ1-6,.,TRBV19,TGTGCCAGTAGTATCGCCCCGGGGGATCTTTTGAATTCACCCCTCCACTTT,CASSIAPGDLLNSPLHF
.,TRBJ2-1,.,TRBV5-1,TGCGCCAGCAGCTTGGCGTCTAGCAGCTACAATGAGCAGTTCTTC,CASSLASSSYNEQFF
.,TRBJ1-5,.,TRBV19,TGTGCCAGTAGTGGAGCAGAATATAGCAATCAGCCCCAGCATTTT,CASSGAEYSNQPQHF
.,TRBJ2-7,.,TRBV7-9,TGTGCCAGCAGCTCTCAGGGACATTCCTACGAGCAGTACTTC,CASSSQGHSYEQYF
.,TRBJ1-1,.,TRBV7-9,TGTGCCAGCAGTCGAGACAGCCAGAACACTGAAGCTTTCTTT,CASSRDSQNTEAFF
.,TRBJ1-2,.,TRBV29-1,TGCAGCGTTCCGGGGACAAGTAACTATGGCTACACCTTC,CSVPGTSNYGYTF
.,TRBJ1-1,TRBD1,TRBV18,TGTGCCAGCTCCCGACAGGGTTCGAGTACTGAAGCTTTCTTT,CASSRQGSSTEAFF
few,TRBJ1-4,.,TRBV4-1,TGCGCCAGCAGTCCAGGGTTTTCCGAAAAACTGTTTTTT,CASSPGFSEKLFF
.,TRBJ2-7,.,TRBV4-3,TGCGCCAGCAGCCAAGAGAAGGCAGGTGGTTACGAGCAGTACTTC,CASSQEKAGGYEQYF
once,TRBJ2-5,.,TRBV3-1/TRBV3-2,TGTGCCAGCAGCCAAGGACTGGATGAGACCCAGTACTTC,CASSQGLDETQYF
.,TRBJ2-6,TRBD2,TRBV19,TGTGCCAGTAGTAGGAGGGGGCGGTTAGAACTAGCGGGCATCTCTGGGGCCAACGTCCTGACTTTC,CASSRRGRLELAGISGANVLTF